This T cell receptor beta chain was sequenced in a study of Tregs in tolerant kidney transplant recipients. Concerning this clone: Its antigen is unidentified.

Here immunoSEQ multiplex PCR was the method, and the copy in TCRdb shows in-frame clones only, minus some. In the table there are more than 25,000 clones, 65% to 85% of which are singletons. V dropped 4 bases and J dropped 3; count of bases not matched to a gene: 6. The CDR3 contains 14 residues. In germline, CDR1 is LGHNA, CDR2 YSLEER. The sequencing sample was made of Tregs from blood cultured with allogeneic cells. This rearrangement joins TRBV4-3 to TRBJ2-7, with TRBD1 identical over 7 bases. The receptor comes from a human donor in good health. The DNA for the CDR3 is TGCGCCAGCAGCCTCCGACAGGGACGCTACGAGCAGTACTTC. The encoded protein is CASSLRQGRYEQYF.